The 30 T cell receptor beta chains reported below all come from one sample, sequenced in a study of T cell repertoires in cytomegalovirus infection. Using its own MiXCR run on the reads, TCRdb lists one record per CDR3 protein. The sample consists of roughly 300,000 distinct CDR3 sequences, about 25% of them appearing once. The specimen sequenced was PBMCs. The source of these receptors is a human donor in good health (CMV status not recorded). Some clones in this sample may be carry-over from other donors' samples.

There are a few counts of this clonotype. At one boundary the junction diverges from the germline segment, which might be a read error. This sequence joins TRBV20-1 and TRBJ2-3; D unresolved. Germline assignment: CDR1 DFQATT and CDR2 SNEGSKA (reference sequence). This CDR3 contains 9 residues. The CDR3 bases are TGCAGTGCTATTGGGGTCAAGGGTTTT. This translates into CSAIGVKGF.

The chain's CDR3 is CSARGGFTDTQYF. The CDR3 DNA is TGCAGTGCTAGGGGCGGCTTCACAGATACGCAGTATTTT. V gene TRBV20-1 combines with J gene TRBJ2-3; D call uncertain. V lost 3 bases and J 2 bases, leaving 9 bases between the germline ends. CDR3 length: 13 amino acids. Germline V gene data show CDR1 as DFQATT and CDR2 as SNEGSKA (reference sequence).

This CDR3 is CSVVPGQETQYF. CDR3 sequence (DNA): TGCAGCGTTGTCCCGGGGCAAGAGACCCAGTACTTC. The J gene is TRBJ2-5, the V gene TRBV29-1, with D perhaps matching TRBD2 (5 bases). The CDR3 contains 12 residues. Trimming took 4 bases from V and 2 from J, leaving 8 bases between them. The germline gives CDR1 SQVTM, CDR2 ANQGSEA. Supplemented by reference TRBV29-1 and TRBJ2-5, the full variable domain reads SAVISQKPSRDICQRGTSLTIQCQVDSQVTMMFWYRQQPGQSLTLIATANQGSEATYESGFVIDKFPISRPNLTFSTLTVSNMSPEDSSIYLCSVVPGQETQYFGPGTRLLVL.

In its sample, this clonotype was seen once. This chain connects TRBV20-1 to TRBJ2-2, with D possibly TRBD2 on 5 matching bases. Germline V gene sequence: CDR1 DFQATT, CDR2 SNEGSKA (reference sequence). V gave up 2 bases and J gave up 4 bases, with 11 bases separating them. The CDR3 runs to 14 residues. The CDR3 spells CSARPLSGTGELFF. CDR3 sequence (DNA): TGCAGTGCTAGACCCCTGAGCGGCACCGGGGAGCTGTTTTTT.

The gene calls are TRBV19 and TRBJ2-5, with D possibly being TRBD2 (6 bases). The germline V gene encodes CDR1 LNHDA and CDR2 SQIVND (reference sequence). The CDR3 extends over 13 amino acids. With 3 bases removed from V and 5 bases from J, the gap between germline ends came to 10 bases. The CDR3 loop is CASSIRREETQYF. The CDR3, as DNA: TGTGCCAGTAGTATCCGGAGGGAGGAGACCCAGTACTTC. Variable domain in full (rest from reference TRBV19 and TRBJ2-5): DGGITQSPKYLFRKEGQNVTLSCEQNLNHDAMYWYRQDPGQGLRLIYYSQIVNDFQKGDIAEGYSVSREKKESFPLTVTSAQKNPTAFYLCASSIRREETQYFGPGTRLLVL.

CDR3 in DNA: TGTGCCAGCAGACATGGGGGGACACGGAACACCGGGGAGCTGTTTTTT. Protein sequence: CASRHGGTRNTGELFF. V is TRBV6-2 or TRBV6-3 and J is TRBJ2-2; perhaps D is TRBD1 or TRBD2 (6 bases each). This CDR3 region has 16 residues. Germline CDR1 and CDR2: MNHEY and SVGEGT. Trimming cost V 6 bases and J 1 base, with 15 bases left between them.

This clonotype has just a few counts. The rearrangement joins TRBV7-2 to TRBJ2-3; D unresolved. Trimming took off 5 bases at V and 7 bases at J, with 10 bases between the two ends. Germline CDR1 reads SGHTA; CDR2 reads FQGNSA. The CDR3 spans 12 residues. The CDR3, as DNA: TGTGCCAGCAGCCCCTTTCTTAATACGCAGTATTTT. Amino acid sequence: CASSPFLNTQYF. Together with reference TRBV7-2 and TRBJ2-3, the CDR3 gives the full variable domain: GAGVSQSPSNKVTEKGKDVELRCDPISGHTALYWYRQSLGQGLEFLIYFQGNSAPDKSGLPSDRFSAERTGGSVSTLTIQRTQQEDSAVYLCASSPFLNTQYFGPGTRLTVL.

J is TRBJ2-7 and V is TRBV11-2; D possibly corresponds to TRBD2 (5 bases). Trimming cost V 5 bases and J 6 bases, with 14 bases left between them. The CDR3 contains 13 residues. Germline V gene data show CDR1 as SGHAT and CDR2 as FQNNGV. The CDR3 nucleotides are TGTGCCAGCAGCCTCACTCCGGACTTCGAGCAGTACTTC. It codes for CASSLTPDFEQYF.

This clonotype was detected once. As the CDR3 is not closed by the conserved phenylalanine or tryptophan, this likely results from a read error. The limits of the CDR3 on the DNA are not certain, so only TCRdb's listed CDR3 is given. The CDR3: CASSPAPYCYPL. This rearrangement joins TRBV7-2 to TRBJ1-2; TRBD1, the table's D call, was not compared with the DNA. 12 amino acids form the CDR3, both terminal residues included. In germline, CDR1 is SGHTA, CDR2 FQGNSA.

CDR3 nucleotides: TGTGCCAGTAGGGAGGGACCTCTGAGCAATCAGCCCCAGCATTTT. Its translation: CASREGPLSNQPQHF. V usage is TRBV19 and J usage is TRBJ1-5, with a weak D call TRBD1 (5 bases). There are 15 residues in the CDR3. V lost 6 bases to trimming and J lost 1 base, with 13 bases between them. CDR1 LNHDA and CDR2 SQIVND come from the germline V gene (reference sequence).

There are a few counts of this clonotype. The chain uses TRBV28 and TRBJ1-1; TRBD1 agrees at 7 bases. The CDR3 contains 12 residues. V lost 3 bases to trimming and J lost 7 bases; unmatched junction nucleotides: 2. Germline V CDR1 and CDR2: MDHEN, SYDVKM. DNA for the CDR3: TGTGCCAGCAGTTTCGGGGACAGTGAAGCTTTCTTT. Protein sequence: CASSFGDSEAFF.

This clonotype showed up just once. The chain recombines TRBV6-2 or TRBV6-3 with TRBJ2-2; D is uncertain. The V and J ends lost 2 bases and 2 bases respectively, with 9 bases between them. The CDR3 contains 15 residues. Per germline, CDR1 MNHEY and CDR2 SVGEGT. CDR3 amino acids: CASSYQQPNTGELFF. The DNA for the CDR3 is TGTGCCAGCAGTTACCAACAGCCCAACACCGGGGAGCTGTTTTTT.

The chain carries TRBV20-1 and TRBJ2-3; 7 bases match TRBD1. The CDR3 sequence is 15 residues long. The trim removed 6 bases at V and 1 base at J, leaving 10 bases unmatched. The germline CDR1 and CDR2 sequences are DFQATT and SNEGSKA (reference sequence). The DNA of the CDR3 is TGCAGTGCCAGTGGCATAGGACAGGGCACAGATACGCAGTATTTT. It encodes CSASGIGQGTDTQYF.

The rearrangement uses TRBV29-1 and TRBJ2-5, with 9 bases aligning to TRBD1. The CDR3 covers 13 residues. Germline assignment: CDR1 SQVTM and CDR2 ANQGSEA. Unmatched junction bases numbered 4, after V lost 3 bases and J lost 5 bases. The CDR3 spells CSVDGQGWETQYF. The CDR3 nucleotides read TGCAGCGTTGACGGACAGGGGTGGGAGACCCAGTACTTC.

In nucleotides, the CDR3 is TGTGCCAGCAGTGGGAGCAGGTCTCAAGAGACCCAGTACTTC. This encodes CASSGSRSQETQYF. The chain is built from TRBV2 and TRBJ2-5; D gene ambiguous. Trimming removed 4 bases from V and 2 bases from J, with 11 bases in between. This CDR3 comprises 14 residues. The germline V gene has CDR1 SNHLY and CDR2 FYNNEI. The whole variable domain, filled in from reference TRBV2 and TRBJ2-5, reads EPEVTQTPSHQVTQMGQEVILRCVPISNHLYFYWYRQILGQKVEFLVSFYNNEISEKSEIFDDQFSVERPDGSNFTLKIRSTKLEDSAMYFCASSGSRSQETQYFGPGTRLLVL.

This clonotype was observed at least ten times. The CDR3 DNA sequence: TGTGCCAGCAGCTTTGGGGGGGGCGCCGGGGAGACCCAGTACTTC. Translated, it gives CASSFGGGAGETQYF. The rearrangement links TRBV28 to TRBJ2-5; D is possibly TRBD2 (7 bases). Germline CDR1 and CDR2: MDHEN and SYDVKM. V lost 6 bases and J 5 bases, leaving 19 bases between the germline ends. This CDR3 region has 15 residues.

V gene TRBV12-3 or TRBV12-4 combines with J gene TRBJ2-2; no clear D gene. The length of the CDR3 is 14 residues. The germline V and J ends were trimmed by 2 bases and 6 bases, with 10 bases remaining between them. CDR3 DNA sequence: TGTGCCAGCAGTTTAACGCCGACCGCCGGGGAGCTGTTTTTT. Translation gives CASSLTPTAGELFF.

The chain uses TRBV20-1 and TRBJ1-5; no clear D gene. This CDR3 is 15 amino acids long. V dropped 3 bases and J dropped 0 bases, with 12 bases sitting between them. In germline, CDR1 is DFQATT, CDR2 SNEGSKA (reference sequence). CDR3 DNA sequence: TGCAGTGCTAGTCGGGGAGCGAATAGCAATCAGCCCCAGCATTTT. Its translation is CSASRGANSNQPQHF.

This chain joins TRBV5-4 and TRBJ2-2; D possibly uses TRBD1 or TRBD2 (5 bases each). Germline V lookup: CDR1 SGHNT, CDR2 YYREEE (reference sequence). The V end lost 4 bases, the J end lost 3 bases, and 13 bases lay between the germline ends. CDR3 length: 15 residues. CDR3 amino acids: CASSVGRSDTGELFF. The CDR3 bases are TGTGCCAGCAGCGTGGGACGGTCGGACACCGGGGAGCTGTTTTTT.

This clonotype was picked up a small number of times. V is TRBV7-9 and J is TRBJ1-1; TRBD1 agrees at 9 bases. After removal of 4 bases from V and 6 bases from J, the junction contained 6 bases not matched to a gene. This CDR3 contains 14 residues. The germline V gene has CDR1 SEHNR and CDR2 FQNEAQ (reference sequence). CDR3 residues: CASSSGQGWAEAFF. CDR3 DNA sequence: TGTGCCAGCAGCTCGGGACAGGGATGGGCTGAAGCTTTCTTT.

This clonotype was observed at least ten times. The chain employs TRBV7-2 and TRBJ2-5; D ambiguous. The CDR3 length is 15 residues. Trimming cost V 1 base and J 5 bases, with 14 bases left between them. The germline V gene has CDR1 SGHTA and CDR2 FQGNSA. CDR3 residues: CASSLEANRVETQYF. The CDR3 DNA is TGTGCCAGCAGCTTAGAAGCCAACCGAGTGGAGACCCAGTACTTC.

The chain's CDR3 is CASSSGGADTQYF. The DNA for the CDR3 is TGTGCCAGCAGCTCCGGGGGCGCAGATACGCAGTATTTT. The chain recombines TRBV7-9 with TRBJ2-3, with D tentatively TRBD1 or TRBD2 (6 bases each). The V gene's germline CDR1 is SEHNR and CDR2 FQNEAQ (reference sequence). This CDR3 is 13 amino acids long. Trimming removed 4 bases from V and 4 bases from J, with 9 bases in between. The full variable domain, rest sourced from reference TRBV7-9 and TRBJ2-3, is DTGVSQNPRHKITKRGQNVTFRCDPISEHNRLYWYRQTLGQGPEFLTYFQNEAQLEKSRLLSDRFSAERPKGSFSTLEIQRTEQGDSAMYLCASSSGGADTQYFGPGTRLTVL.

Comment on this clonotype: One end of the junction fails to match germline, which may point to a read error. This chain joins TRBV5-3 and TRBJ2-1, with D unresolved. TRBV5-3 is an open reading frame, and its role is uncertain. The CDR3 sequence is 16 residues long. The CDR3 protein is CASSLAPVSSYNEQFF. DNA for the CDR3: TGTGCCAGCAGCTTGGCCCCGGTAAGCTCCTACAATGAGCAGTTCTTC.

The CDR3 bases are TGTGCCAGTAGTCTGACTTCCACGGGCACCGGGGAGCTGTTTTTT. It codes for CASSLTSTGTGELFF. This chain uses TRBV19 with TRBJ2-2; the D is unclear. The CDR3 length is 15 residues. Trimming took off 5 bases at V and 4 bases at J, with 14 bases between the two ends. The germline V gene has CDR1 LNHDA and CDR2 SQIVND (reference sequence).

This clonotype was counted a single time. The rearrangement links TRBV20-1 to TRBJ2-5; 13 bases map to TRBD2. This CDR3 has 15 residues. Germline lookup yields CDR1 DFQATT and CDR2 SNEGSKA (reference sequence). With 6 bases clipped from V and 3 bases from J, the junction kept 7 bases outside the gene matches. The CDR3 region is CSARTSGGLKETQYF. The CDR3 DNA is TGCAGTGCAAGGACTAGCGGGGGCCTAAAAGAGACCCAGTACTTC.

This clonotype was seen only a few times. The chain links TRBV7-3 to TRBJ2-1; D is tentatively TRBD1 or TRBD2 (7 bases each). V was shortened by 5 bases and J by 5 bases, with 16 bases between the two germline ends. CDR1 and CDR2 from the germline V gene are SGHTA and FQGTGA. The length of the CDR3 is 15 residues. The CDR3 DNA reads TGTGCCAGCAGCCCAAGCGGGACAGATAACAATGAGCAGTTCTTC. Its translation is CASSPSGTDNNEQFF.

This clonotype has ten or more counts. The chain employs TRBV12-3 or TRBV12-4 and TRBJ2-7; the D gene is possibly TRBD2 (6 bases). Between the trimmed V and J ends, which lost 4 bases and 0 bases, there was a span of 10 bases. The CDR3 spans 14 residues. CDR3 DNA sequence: TGTGCCAGCAGTTGGGGGAGGAGCTCCTACGAGCAGTACTTC. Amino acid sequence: CASSWGRSSYEQYF.

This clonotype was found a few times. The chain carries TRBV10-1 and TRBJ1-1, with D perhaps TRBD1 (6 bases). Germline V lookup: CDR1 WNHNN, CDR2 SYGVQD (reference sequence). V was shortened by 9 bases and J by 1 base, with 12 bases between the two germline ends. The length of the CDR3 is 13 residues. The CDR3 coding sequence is TGCGCCAGAGGACAGCGAGAGAACACTGAAGCTTTCTTT. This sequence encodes CARGQRENTEAFF.

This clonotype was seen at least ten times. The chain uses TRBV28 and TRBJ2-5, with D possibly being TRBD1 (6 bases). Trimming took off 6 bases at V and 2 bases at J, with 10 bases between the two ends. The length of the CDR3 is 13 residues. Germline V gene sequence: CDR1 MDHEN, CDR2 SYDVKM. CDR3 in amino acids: CASSSGQQETQYF. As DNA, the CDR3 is TGTGCCAGCAGCTCAGGACAGCAAGAGACCCAGTACTTC.

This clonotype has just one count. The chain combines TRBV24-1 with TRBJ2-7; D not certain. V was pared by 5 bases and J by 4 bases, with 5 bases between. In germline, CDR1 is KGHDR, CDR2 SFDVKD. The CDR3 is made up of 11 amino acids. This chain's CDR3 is CATSVGYEQYF. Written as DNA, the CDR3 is TGTGCCACCAGTGTGGGGTACGAGCAGTACTTC.